One and the same sample provided the 19 T cell receptor beta chains below, sequenced in a study of cytomegalovirus exposure and HLA in healthy donors. Using immunoSEQ multiplex PCR, the repertoire was profiled, and TCRdb retains in-frame clones only, with some absent. The sample yields roughly 90,000 clones, less than 85% seen once. Specimen: PBMCs. The source of these receptors is a young man in good health and CMV-seropositive.

V usage is TRBV5-6 and J usage is TRBJ1-3; 7 bases align to TRBD1. Germline CDR1 and CDR2: SGHDT and YYEEEE. Trimming took 0 bases from V and 4 from J; bases not matched to a gene: 4. The CDR3 runs 15 residues. The CDR3 sequence: CASSLGQGAGNTIYF. The CDR3 coding sequence is TGTGCCAGCAGCTTGGGACAGGGTGCCGGAAACACCATATATTTT.

The genes are TRBV6-5 and TRBJ2-1, with 9 bases fitting TRBD2. Germline V gene lookup returns CDR1 MNHEY and CDR2 SVGAGI. The CDR3 spans 15 residues. Losses at the gene ends were 4 bases for V and 1 base for J; bases not matched to a gene: 2. This CDR3 is CASSFSGSSYNEQFF. In DNA form, the CDR3 reads TGTGCCAGCAGTTTTAGCGGGAGTTCCTACAATGAGCAGTTCTTC.

The V and J genes are TRBV2 and TRBJ2-1, with a weak D call TRBD2 (6 bases). Germline V gene sequence: CDR1 SNHLY, CDR2 FYNNEI. This CDR3 region has 14 residues. Between the trimmed V and J ends, which lost 4 bases and 6 bases, there was a span of 13 bases. CDR3 amino acids: CASSVTGTFNEQFF. Here the CDR3 DNA reads TGTGCCAGCAGTGTAACCGGGACTTTCAATGAGCAGTTCTTC.

V and J are TRBV9 and TRBJ1-4; D possibly corresponds to TRBD1 (6 bases). Germline V CDR1 and CDR2: SGDLS, YYNGEE. The CDR3 runs 13 residues. Trimming shortened V by 3 bases and J by 6 bases, and 9 bases separated the two germline ends. The CDR3 region has the DNA TGTGCCAGCAGCGCACGGACAGATGAAAAACTGTTTTTT. Its protein is CASSARTDEKLFF.

V is TRBV28 and J is TRBJ2-3; 7 bases agree with TRBD2. Germline V gene sequence: CDR1 MDHEN, CDR2 SYDVKM. V lost 6 bases to trimming and J lost 0 bases; unmatched junction nucleotides: 12. The length of the CDR3 is 17 residues. Here the CDR3 reads CASRGTTHQLSTDTQYF. In DNA, the CDR3 is TGTGCCAGCAGGGGGACTACCCACCAGCTTAGCACAGATACGCAGTATTTT.

CDR3 sequence (DNA): TGTGCCACCTTGGACAGGGGAACCTACAATGAGCAGTTCTTC. Its protein is CATLDRGTYNEQFF. The chain joins TRBV28 to TRBJ2-1, with TRBD1 matching 9 bases. Trimming at V came to 10 bases and at J to 2 bases, leaving 6 bases not matched to a gene. Germline V gene sequence: CDR1 MDHEN, CDR2 SYDVKM. The CDR3 length is 14 residues.

This clone has more than one count but fewer than ten. The chain has TRBV10-1 and TRBJ2-7; TRBD2 agrees at 7 bases. There are 16 residues in the CDR3. Germline loops: CDR1 WNHNN, CDR2 SYGVQD (reference sequence). V gave up 5 bases and J gave up 0 bases; unmatched junction bases: 10. CDR3 loop: CASSRYPGEGSYEQYV. CDR3 DNA sequence: TGCGCCAGCAGTCGTTATCCTGGGGAGGGCTCCTACGAGCAGTACGTC.

The chain employs TRBV11-2 and TRBJ2-1; maybe TRBD1 (5 bases). Germline CDR1 SGHAT, CDR2 FQNNGV. CDR3 length: 15 residues. V was cut by 2 bases and J by 0 bases, with 8 bases left in between. The CDR3 nucleotides read TGTGCCAGCAGCTTAAGGGGCCCCTCCTACAATGAGCAGTTCTTC. This sequence encodes CASSLRGPSYNEQFF.

This rearrangement joins TRBV10-3 to TRBJ1-1; tentative D call: TRBD1 (5 bases). The CDR3 runs 14 residues. Germline-derived CDR1 and CDR2 are ENHRY and SYGVKD. V lost 6 bases, J lost 3 bases, and 14 bases lay in between. This CDR3 reads CAISDWGRDTEAFF. CDR3 nucleotide sequence: TGTGCCATCAGCGACTGGGGCCGGGACACTGAAGCTTTCTTT.

V is TRBV25-1 and J is TRBJ2-2; D gene unclear. V lost 5 bases and J 1 base, leaving 5 bases between the germline ends. The CDR3 extends over 13 amino acids. Germline assignment: CDR1 MGHDK and CDR2 SYGVNS. Here the CDR3 reads CASSYGNTGELFF. The CDR3, as DNA: TGTGCCAGCAGTTACGGGAACACCGGGGAGCTGTTTTTT.

J is TRBJ2-3 and V is TRBV10-1, with 9 bases lining up with TRBD1. The CDR3 has 15 amino acids. After removal of 4 bases from V and 1 base from J, the junction contained 3 bases not matched to a gene. CDR1 and CDR2 from the germline V gene are WNHNN and SYGVQD (reference sequence). The CDR3 region is CASSATGGGTDTQYF. Written as DNA, the CDR3 is TGCGCCAGCAGTGCTACAGGGGGCGGCACAGATACGCAGTATTTT.

This chain links TRBV4-1 with TRBJ2-5, with D possibly TRBD2 on 5 matching bases. Germline CDR1 reads MGHRA; CDR2 reads YSYEKL. The CDR3 consists of 13 residues. Trimming pared 5 bases from V and 0 bases from J, leaving 7 bases between. The DNA for the CDR3 is TGCGCCAGCAGCTGGACTGACCAAGAGACCCAGTACTTC. Translation: CASSWTDQETQYF.

The V and J genes are TRBV19 and TRBJ1-1; weak D call: TRBD1 (6 bases). Germline V gives CDR1 LNHDA, CDR2 SQIVND (reference sequence). The CDR3 extends over 14 amino acids. V gave up 5 bases and J gave up 3 bases, with 13 bases separating them. The CDR3 sequence is CASSFPGGYTEAFF. CDR3 sequence (DNA): TGTGCCAGTAGTTTTCCGGGGGGCTACACTGAAGCTTTCTTT.

The chain links TRBV18 to TRBJ2-4; D unclear. The CDR3 runs to 15 residues. Germline-derived CDR1 and CDR2 are KGHSH and LQKENI. V lost 0 bases, J lost 0 bases, and 6 bases lay in between. CDR3 sequence: CASSPPTLAKNIQYF. CDR3 nucleotide sequence: TGTGCCAGCTCACCACCGACACTAGCCAAAAACATTCAGTACTTC.

The rearrangement links TRBV5-1 to TRBJ2-1; 7 bases align to TRBD2. This CDR3 has 16 residues. Germline CDR1 is SGHRS and CDR2 is YFSETQ. Trimming at V came to 1 base and at J to 6 bases, leaving 10 bases not matched to a gene. CDR3 coding DNA: TGCGCCAGCAGCTTGAATGCGGGACTAAATGGCAATGAGCAGTTCTTC. This sequence encodes CASSLNAGLNGNEQFF. The full variable domain, in which reference TRBV5-1 and TRBJ2-1 provide the parts outside the CDR3, is KAGVTQTPRYLIKTRGQQVTLSCSPISGHRSVSWYQQTPGQGLQFLFEYFSETQRNKGNFPGRFSGRQFSNSRSEMNVSTLELGDSALYLCASSLNAGLNGNEQFFGPGTRLTVL.

The chain links TRBV28 to TRBJ2-7, with 15 bases matching TRBD2. The trim removed 6 bases at V and 3 bases at J, leaving 3 bases unmatched. CDR3 size: 15 residues. The germline V gene encodes CDR1 MDHEN and CDR2 SYDVKM. CDR3 protein: CASRRTSGRVYEQYV. DNA of the CDR3: TGTGCCAGCAGGAGGACTAGCGGGAGGGTCTACGAGCAGTACGTC.

V gene TRBV6-1 combines with J gene TRBJ1-1; TRBD1 matches 8 bases. Trimming took 2 bases from V and 14 from J; bases not matched to a gene: 13. This CDR3 is built from 14 residues. Germline values: CDR1 MNHNS, CDR2 SASEGT. The chain's CDR3 is CASSELGQGTRWFF. DNA for the CDR3: TGTGCCAGCAGTGAACTAGGACAGGGAACGCGGTGGTTCTTT.

The V and J genes are TRBV6-9 and TRBJ2-7, with D possibly matching TRBD1 (5 bases). CDR1 MNHGY and CDR2 SVAAGI come from the germline V gene. The length of the CDR3 is 15 residues. Deletions cut 0 bases from V and 4 bases from J, with 13 bases between. This CDR3 is CASSYSKRQRYEQYV. The CDR3 region has the DNA TGTGCCAGCAGTTATTCGAAGAGACAGAGGTACGAGCAGTACGTC.

The chain uses TRBV21-1 and TRBJ2-3; TRBD2, the table's D call, lacks a check against the DNA. TRBV21-1 is given as a pseudogene. The CDR3 totals 17 residues. CDR3 residues: CASSNSMASGEPDTQYF. DNA for the CDR3: TGTGCCAGCAGCAATTCGATGGCTAGCGGGGAGCCGGATACGCAGTATTTT.